This T cell receptor beta chain originates from a study of CD8+ T cells in alopecia areata. Points from the study as a whole: The treated group had a single nonresponder, limiting CD8+ expansion-response conclusions. Many expanded lesional clones persisted during tofacitinib (in both scalp and blood). TCR sharing was clearer in mice than between patients, perhaps partly owing to patient HLA diversity.

The CDR3 has 11 residues. Germline V CDR1 and CDR2: ENHRY, SYGVKD. Trimming took off 3 bases at V and 5 bases at J, with 5 bases between the two ends. Treatment: oral pan-JAK inhibitor, 5-10 mg twice daily. Punch biopsies of lesional scalp, plus peripheral blood, were taken from alopecia areata patients. With respect to this clone: Its antigen remains unidentified.

As the sequencing template, cDNA was produced by extracting RNA and reverse transcribing it. The repertoire was sequenced with immunoSEQ multiplex PCR; TCRdb's copy has only in-frame clones and lacks some. This table holds fewer than 200,000 clones, roughly 61% found once. The chain recombines TRBV10-3 with TRBJ2-7; no definite D call. This clonotype was sampled from a human donor with alopecia areata. The starting material was CD8+ T cells sorted from blood, obtained at week 24, from a patient treated with tofacitinib. The CDR3 loop reads CAISDTDEQYF. In DNA form, the CDR3 reads TGTGCCATCAGTGACACCGACGAGCAGTACTTC.